This is a list of T cell receptor beta chains from one sample in a study of T cells in Graves' hyperthyroidism and ophthalmopathy. TCRdb re-called the multiplex PCR reads with MiXCR, one entry per CDR3 protein. The repertoire has about 300,000 distinct CDR3 sequences, roughly 13% of them found once; the top ten carry 7% to 9.5%. Sequences were obtained from blood. Receptor source: a middle-aged woman with Graves' hyperthyroidism. The CDR3 runs from the conserved cysteine through the conserved F or W.

CDR3 protein: CASKRLDGHEQYF
V gene: TRBV19

CDR3 protein: CSARVAGGPGQYNEQFF
V gene: TRBV20-1

CDR3 protein: CASSLEGQGTDTQYF
V gene: TRBV11-2

CDR3 protein: CASSLTLDRAGEAFF
V gene: TRBV4-2

CDR3 protein: CASSYSGGGSYNEQFF
V gene: TRBV6-5

CDR3 protein: CASMVAYAGGTYNEQFF
V gene: TRBV6-2/TRBV6-3

CDR3 protein: CASSSQWGVSTNEKLFF
V gene: TRBV7-9

CDR3 protein: CAGLPAYNTEAFF
V gene: TRBV7-9

CDR3 protein: CASSPIEGIQFF
V gene: TRBV18

CDR3 protein: CASSPTRRLRWTEAFF
V gene: TRBV11-2